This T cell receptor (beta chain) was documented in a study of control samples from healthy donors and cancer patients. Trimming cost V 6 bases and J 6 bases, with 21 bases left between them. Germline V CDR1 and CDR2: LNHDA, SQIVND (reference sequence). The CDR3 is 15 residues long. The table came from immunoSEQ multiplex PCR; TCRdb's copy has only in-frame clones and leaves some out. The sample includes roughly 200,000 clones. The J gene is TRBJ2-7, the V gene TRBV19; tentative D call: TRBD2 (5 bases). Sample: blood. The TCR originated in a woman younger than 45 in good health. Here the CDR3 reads CASSPSPQHAGEQYF. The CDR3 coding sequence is TGTGCCAGTAGCCCTAGCCCCCAACACGCCGGCGAGCAGTACTTC. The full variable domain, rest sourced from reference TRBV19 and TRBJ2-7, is DGGITQSPKYLFRKEGQNVTLSCEQNLNHDAMYWYRQDPGQGLRLIYYSQIVNDFQKGDIAEGYSVSREKKESFPLTVTSAQKNPTAFYLCASSPSPQHAGEQYFGPGTRLTVT.